A selection of T cell receptor beta chains follows, all from one sample in a study of vaccination and CD4 T cells after COVID-19. TCRdb called the PCR reads again in MiXCR, with one record for every CDR3 protein. The sample lists approximately 29,000 distinct CDR3 sequences, about half occurring once. Sequenced here: CD4+ T cells from blood, sampled about 7 months after SARS-CoV-2 vaccination. Receptors were obtained from a human donor who had recovered from COVID-19. The CDR3 runs from the conserved cysteine through the conserved F or W.

v_gene	j_gene	CDR3aa
TRBV6-1	TRBJ2-5	CASSEARDAGVGWGETQYF
TRBV20-1	TRBJ2-7	CSARSGKSSYEQYF
TRBV27	TRBJ2-2	CASSLNLNTGELFF
TRBV7-2	TRBJ2-7	CASSPRLAGFDEQYF
TRBV7-2	TRBJ2-1	CASSLVQGAYEQFF
TRBV4-2	TRBJ2-7	CASSQGVGPWEQYF
TRBV28	TRBJ2-7	CASSPTSPLGEQYF
TRBV19	TRBJ1-6	CASSIEVFAPLHF
TRBV7-2	TRBJ1-1	CASSLLGSLNTEAFF
TRBV20-1	TRBJ2-7	CSAPRGLRAYEQYF
TRBV11-2	TRBJ2-7	CASSLTEAYEQYF
TRBV28	TRBJ2-7	CASSPRLAGVPYEQYF
TRBV28	TRBJ2-3	CASSLWGARTDTQYF
TRBV5-1	TRBJ2-5	CASSLVDETETQYF
TRBV20-1	TRBJ2-7	CSASYPDIGYEQYF
TRBV7-6	TRBJ2-1	CASSLIGFEQFF
TRBV7-2	TRBJ2-1	CASLPRSGSYNEQFF
TRBV11-2	TRBJ2-7	CASSSLKGRSAYEQYF
TRBV7-9	TRBJ2-7	CASTQLRDRVPEQYF
TRBV7-8	TRBJ2-3	CASSLYTDTQYF
TRBV19	TRBJ2-3	CASSLLTGQGPDTQYF
TRBV7-9	TRBJ2-3	CASSLSDTQYF
TRBV2	TRBJ2-1	CASGRESYNEQFF
TRBV20-1	TRBJ1-3	CSASGGTSGNTIYF
TRBV15	TRBJ2-2	CATSRSGLGSTGELFF
TRBV7-9	TRBJ1-3	CASSSGGLRPGNTIYF
TRBV6-1	TRBJ1-5	CASSEVGTGMGQPQHF
TRBV20-1	TRBJ2-1	CSARDRGPYNEQFF
TRBV10-3	TRBJ2-5	CATGLAGQETQYF
TRBV19	TRBJ2-6	CAAGQGSSGANVLTF
TRBV27	TRBJ2-5	CASSPRGGLRETQYF
TRBV6-5	TRBJ1-1	CASSYGAGGSGNTEAFF
TRBV24-1	TRBJ1-1	CATSTNRGRNTEAFF
TRBV20-1	TRBJ1-2	CSANLQHTQSNYGYTF
TRBV25-1	TRBJ2-1	CASSDPGTSFDNEQFF
TRBV24-1	TRBJ2-5	CATSDPKQGGETQYF
TRBV12-3/TRBV12-4	TRBJ1-2	CASSLRDPAYGYTF
TRBV20-1	TRBJ1-2	CSAPLGTGGAGDLGYTF
TRBV19	TRBJ2-7	CASSIAGSFTYEQYF
TRBV6-1	TRBJ2-7	CASRTGGTSYEQYF
TRBV7-9	TRBJ2-2	CASSWTSGRAAGELFF
TRBV6-2/TRBV6-3	TRBJ2-7	CASSLPTGPYEQYF
TRBV19	TRBJ1-1	CASSIRGMNTEAFF
TRBV7-2	TRBJ1-6	CASSLGQADNSPLHF
TRBV12-3/TRBV12-4	TRBJ2-7	CASSLRSFSYEQYF
TRBV6-2/TRBV6-3	TRBJ1-5	CASSRGFNQPQHF
TRBV6-1	TRBJ1-6	CASRNRNKPSGGSSPLHF
TRBV7-6	TRBJ2-3	CASSLRPGQGPTDTQYF
TRBV7-2	TRBJ2-4	CASSQGGDIQYF
TRBV10-3	TRBJ2-2	CAISESKGQATGELFF
TRBV7-2	TRBJ1-2	CASSLIAGGYGYTF